The 9 T cell receptor beta chains below were found in one sample sequenced in a study of early T cells in non-severe SARS-CoV-2 infection. TCRdb fed the 5' RACE reads into MiXCR, producing one record per CDR3 protein. The sample carries 75,000 to 100,000 distinct CDR3 sequences, about 15% recorded once. The sequenced sample was whole blood. Every receptor here comes from an adult who was a healthcare worker with PCR-confirmed SARS-CoV-2 infection or an uninfected control (not recorded which).

V is TRBV7-9 and J is TRBJ2-7; a weak D match, TRBD1 (6 bases). The CDR3 has 15 amino acids. The germline gives CDR1 SEHNR, CDR2 FQNEAQ (reference sequence). Deletions cut 5 bases from V and 0 bases from J, with 14 bases between. CDR3: CASSPRQVLSYEQYF. CDR3 nucleotide sequence: TGTGCCAGCAGCCCCAGACAGGTACTCTCCTACGAGCAGTACTTC.

This clonotype was detected a few times. V is TRBV28 and J is TRBJ2-4; perhaps TRBD1 as D (6 bases). The germline V and J ends were trimmed by 2 bases and 3 bases, with 11 bases remaining between them. CDR1 MDHEN and CDR2 SYDVKM come from the germline V gene. The CDR3 extends over 15 amino acids. CDR3: CASSLGGAGKNIQYF. CDR3 nucleotide sequence: TGTGCCAGCAGTTTAGGGGGCGCGGGCAAAAACATTCAGTACTTC. Filled out from reference TRBV28 and TRBJ2-4, the complete variable domain reads DVKVTQSSRYLVKRTGEKVFLECVQDMDHENMFWYRQDPGLGLRLIYFSYDVKMKEKGDIPEGYSVSREKKERFSLILESASTNQTSMYLCASSLGGAGKNIQYFGAGTRLSVL.

This rearrangement joins TRBV7-2 to TRBJ2-5; tentative D call: TRBD2 (5 bases). The V and J ends lost 0 bases and 5 bases respectively, with 13 bases between them. Germline CDR1 reads SGHTA; CDR2 reads FQGNSA. The CDR3 is 15 amino acids. CDR3 residues: CASSLAERESETQYF. The CDR3 DNA follows: TGTGCCAGCAGCTTAGCGGAACGGGAATCGGAGACCCAGTACTTC.

This clonotype was seen a handful of times. The V call is TRBV28, the J call TRBJ2-7, with D perhaps assigned TRBD1 or TRBD2 (7 bases each). This CDR3 spans 14 amino acids. From germline, CDR1 is MDHEN and CDR2 SYDVKM. CDR3 amino acids: CAHRQGGTSYEQYF. The CDR3 bases are TGTGCTCATCGACAGGGAGGGACTTCCTACGAGCAGTACTTC.

This clonotype occurred many times. This sequence joins TRBV21-1 and TRBJ1-1; TRBD1, the table's D call, was not compared with the DNA. TRBV21-1 counts as a pseudogene. The CDR3 has 15 residues. The CDR3 DNA follows: TGTGCCAGCAGCAAAGCCGACGGACAGGGTACTGAAGCTTTCTTT. Its protein is CASSKADGQGTEAFF.

Concerning this clonotype: Relative to the germline gene, one junction end is altered; a read error may explain this. V is TRBV19 and J is TRBJ2-3, with a tentative D call TRBD1 (6 bases). Germline V gives CDR1 LNHDA, CDR2 SQIVND (reference sequence). There are 13 residues in the CDR3. CDR3 sequence (DNA): TGTGCCAGTAGTATAGTGGGGGCAGATACGCAGTTTTTT. It yields the protein CASSIVGADTQFF.

The V gene is TRBV7-9, the J gene TRBJ1-1, with D unresolved. The CDR3 spans 12 residues. The germline CDR1 and CDR2 sequences are SEHNR and FQNEAQ (reference sequence). V was trimmed by 10 bases and J by 5 bases, leaving 14 bases between them. The CDR3 protein is CATRTGRTEAFF. CDR3 in DNA: TGTGCCACCCGGACGGGCCGAACTGAAGCTTTCTTT.

On this clonotype itself: An end of the junction does not agree with germline; a read error may underlie this. V usage is TRBV6-1 and J usage is TRBJ2-7, with D uncertain. Germline V gene lookup returns CDR1 MNHNS and CDR2 SASEGT. The CDR3 is 14 residues long. The DNA of the CDR3 is TGTACCAGCAGTTCTCGGACGGATACCTACGAGCAGTACTTC. Its translation is CTSSSRTDTYEQYF.

CDR3 sequence: CASSSQGIWDGTGELFF. DNA for the CDR3: TGCGCCAGCAGCTCGCAGGGGATCTGGGACGGCACCGGGGAGCTGTTTTTT. The chain joins TRBV5-1 to TRBJ2-2; perhaps TRBD1 as D (6 bases). Per germline, CDR1 SGHRS and CDR2 YFSETQ. The CDR3 runs 17 residues. The V end was cut by 3 bases, the J end by 4 bases, with 19 bases between.